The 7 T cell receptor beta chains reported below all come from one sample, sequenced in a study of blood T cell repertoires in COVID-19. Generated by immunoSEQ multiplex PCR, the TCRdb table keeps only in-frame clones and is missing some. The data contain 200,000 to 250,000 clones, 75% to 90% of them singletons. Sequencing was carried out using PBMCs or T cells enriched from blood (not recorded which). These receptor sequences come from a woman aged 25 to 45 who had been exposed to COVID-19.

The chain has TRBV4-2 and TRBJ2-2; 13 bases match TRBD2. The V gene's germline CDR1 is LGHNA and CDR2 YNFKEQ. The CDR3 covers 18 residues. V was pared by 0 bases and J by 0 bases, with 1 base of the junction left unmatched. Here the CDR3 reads CASSQDGTSGANTGELFF. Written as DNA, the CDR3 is TGTGCCAGCAGCCAAGATGGGACTAGCGGGGCGAACACCGGGGAGCTGTTTTTT.

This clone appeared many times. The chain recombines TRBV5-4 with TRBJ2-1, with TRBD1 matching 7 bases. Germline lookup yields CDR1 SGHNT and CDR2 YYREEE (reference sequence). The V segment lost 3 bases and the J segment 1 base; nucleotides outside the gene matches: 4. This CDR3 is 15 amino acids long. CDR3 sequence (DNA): TGTGCCAGCAGCTCCGGGACAGAATCCTACAATGAGCAGTTCTTC. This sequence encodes CASSSGTESYNEQFF.

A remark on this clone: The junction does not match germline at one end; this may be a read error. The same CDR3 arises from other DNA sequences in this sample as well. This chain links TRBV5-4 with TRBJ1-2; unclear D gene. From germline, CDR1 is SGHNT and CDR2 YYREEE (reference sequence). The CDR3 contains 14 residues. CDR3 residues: CASSLDYNSFGYTF. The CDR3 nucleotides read TGTGCCAGCAGTTTGGATTACAATTCTTTTGGCTACACCTTC.

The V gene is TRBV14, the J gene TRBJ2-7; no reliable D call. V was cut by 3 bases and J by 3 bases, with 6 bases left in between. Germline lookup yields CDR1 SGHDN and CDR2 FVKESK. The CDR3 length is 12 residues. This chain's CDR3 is CASSQLNYEQYF. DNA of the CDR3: TGTGCCAGCAGCCAGCTAAACTACGAGCAGTACTTC.

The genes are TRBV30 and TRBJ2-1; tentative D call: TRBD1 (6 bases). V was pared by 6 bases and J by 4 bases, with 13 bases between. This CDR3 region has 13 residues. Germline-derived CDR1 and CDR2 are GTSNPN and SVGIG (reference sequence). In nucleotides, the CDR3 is TGTGCCTGCGATACCCAGGGGTACAATGAGCAGTTCTTC. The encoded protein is CACDTQGYNEQFF.

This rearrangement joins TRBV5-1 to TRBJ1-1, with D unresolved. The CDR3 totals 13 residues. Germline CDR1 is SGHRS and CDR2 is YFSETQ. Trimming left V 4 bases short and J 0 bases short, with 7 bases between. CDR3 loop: CASSPGLNTEAFF. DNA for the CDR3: TGCGCCAGCAGCCCGGGATTGAACACTGAAGCTTTCTTT.

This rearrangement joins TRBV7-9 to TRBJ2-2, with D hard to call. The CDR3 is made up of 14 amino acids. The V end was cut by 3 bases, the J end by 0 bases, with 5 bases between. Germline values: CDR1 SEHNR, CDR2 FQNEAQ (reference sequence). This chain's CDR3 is CASSFSANTGELFF. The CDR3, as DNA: TGTGCCAGCAGCTTCTCAGCGAACACCGGGGAGCTGTTTTTT.